This T cell receptor (beta chain) appears in the sequencing data of a study of sequential checkpoint blockade in melanoma. Overall study context: Under 25 patients had matched tumor biopsies before treatment and at week 13 after nivolumab or ipilimumab alone.

The J segment lost 2 bases and the V segment lost 3 bases, leaving 6 bases of the junction unmatched. The CDR3 consists of 15 residues. Germline CDR1 reads SGDLS; CDR2 reads YYNGEE. This clone has just a few counts. Using immunoSEQ multiplex PCR, the repertoire was profiled, and TCRdb retains in-frame clones only, with some absent. This sample yields thousands of clones, of which around 18% are seen a single time; less than 20% belongs to the top ten. The treatment is: randomized to nivolumab then ipilimumab (arm A) or the reverse (arm B). The source material was tumor tissue (inferred from file names), sampled from a patient given nivolumab and ipilimumab in sequence. The clonotype was recovered from a human donor with melanoma. This sequence joins TRBV9 and TRBJ1-1; 8 positions agree with TRBD1. The CDR3 is CASSARTGTNTEAFF. CDR3 nucleotides: TGTGCCAGCAGCGCACGGACAGGGACCAACACTGAAGCTTTCTTT.